The T cell receptor beta chain described here comes from a study of cytomegalovirus exposure and HLA in healthy donors. Study-wide background: Early released data had tens of millions of unique TCRs, all coming from HLA-typed donors.

The V segment lost 6 bases and the J segment 2 bases; nucleotides outside the gene matches: 4. CDR1 is SNHLY and CDR2 is FYNNEI in the germline V gene. The CDR3 is 15 residues long. About this clone: What it recognizes is unknown.

Primers: 60 Vbeta forward and 13 Jbeta reverse. Assay used: immunoSEQ multiplex PCR; TCRdb lists only in-frame clones, some missing. The data contain tens of thousands of clones, approximately 63% of them singletons. Study results and caveats: One variant, a missense change in DCLRE1C, was linked in a later analysis to TCR beta V- and J-gene trimming.

This chain uses TRBV2 with TRBJ2-2, with TRBD1 matching over 9 bases. The sequence was obtained from a woman between 50 and 59 years old in good health and CMV-seropositive. Sequencing was performed on PBMCs. The CDR3 protein is CASRRTGANTGELFF. CDR3 nucleotides: TGTGCCAGCAGGAGGACAGGGGCCAACACCGGGGAGCTGTTTTTT. Variable domain in full (rest from reference TRBV2 and TRBJ2-2): EPEVTQTPSHQVTQMGQEVILRCVPISNHLYFYWYRQILGQKVEFLVSFYNNEISEKSEIFDDQFSVERPDGSNFTLKIRSTKLEDSAMYFCASRRTGANTGELFFGEGSRLTVL.